This entry lists 28 T cell receptor beta chains sequenced from one sample in a study of STAT3 mutations in large granular lymphocyte leukemia. This table comes from immunoSEQ multiplex PCR, and its TCRdb copy is limited to in-frame clones, with some not included. This sample has approximately 11,000 clones; 85% to 90% occur once, and the top ten carry about 86%. These receptors have no known antigen. General study results and limits: Every T-cell large granular lymphocyte leukemia patient had at least one immunodominant TCR beta clonotype.

Sequencing was carried out using peripheral blood mononuclear cells. The receptors stem from a man aged 80 or over with T-cell large granular lymphocyte leukemia. Some clones in this sample may be carry-over from other donors' samples.

By share, this clone counts as medium-sized. The rearrangement joins TRBV4-2 to TRBJ2-7; a weak D match, TRBD1 (6 bases). Trimming pared 0 bases from V and 7 bases from J, leaving 7 bases between. Germline lookup yields CDR1 LGHNA and CDR2 YNFKEQ. This CDR3 is 12 amino acids long. The DNA for the CDR3 is TGTGCCAGCAGCCAAGAAAGGGGGGAGCAGTACTTC. Protein: CASSQERGEQYF.

The chain links TRBV19 to TRBJ1-5; no reliable D call. Trimming cost V 4 bases and J 0 bases, with 4 bases left between them. Germline CDR1 and CDR2: LNHDA and SQIVND (reference sequence). CDR3 length: 13 residues. Here the CDR3 reads CASSRSSNQPQHF. CDR3 coding DNA: TGTGCCAGTAGTAGGTCTAGCAATCAGCCCCAGCATTTT.

The V call is TRBV9, the J call TRBJ1-1; TRBD1 is a possible D gene (5 bases). Deletions cut 1 base from V and 1 base from J, with 11 bases between. The germline CDR1 and CDR2 sequences are SGDLS and YYNGEE. CDR3 size: 15 residues. This chain's CDR3 is CASSVTGATNTEAFF. Written as DNA, the CDR3 is TGTGCCAGCAGCGTAACCGGGGCTACGAACACTGAAGCTTTCTTT.

The chain joins TRBV28 to TRBJ2-7; 7 positions match TRBD1. Germline CDR1 and CDR2: MDHEN and SYDVKM. V shed 8 bases and J 2 bases; nucleotides not matched to a gene: 6. CDR3 length equals 13 residues. CDR3 DNA: TGTGCCAGCTATACAGGGGACACCTACGAGCAGTACTTC. This encodes CASYTGDTYEQYF.

The rearrangement uses TRBV6-5 and TRBJ2-7; 7 positions match TRBD1. V gave up 6 bases and J gave up 2 bases; unmatched junction bases: 10. The length of the CDR3 is 15 residues. The germline gives CDR1 MNHEY, CDR2 SVGAGI. In DNA, the CDR3 is TGTGCCAGCAGAAAATATGAAACAGGGGCCTACGAGCAGTACTTC. Amino acids: CASRKYETGAYEQYF.

The chain carries TRBV5-1 and TRBJ1-2; 12 nucleotides align to TRBD1. The CDR3 length is 16 residues. V gave up 4 bases and J gave up 5 bases; unmatched junction bases: 9. Germline CDR1 reads SGHRS; CDR2 reads YFSETQ. The CDR3 region is CASSDEGQGAGYGYTF. As DNA, the CDR3 is TGCGCCAGCAGCGATGAGGGACAGGGGGCCGGGTATGGCTACACCTTC.

V usage is TRBV5-1 and J usage is TRBJ2-3, with D possibly being TRBD2 (6 bases). The CDR3 is 14 amino acids. CDR1 SGHRS and CDR2 YFSETQ come from the germline V gene. V was pared by 4 bases and J by 6 bases, with 15 bases between. The CDR3 coding sequence is TGCGCCAGCAGCCCGTCACTAGCTGTGGATACGCAGTATTTT. This translates into CASSPSLAVDTQYF.

V gene TRBV18 combines with J gene TRBJ1-2; TRBD1 matches at 7 bases. CDR3 length equals 15 residues. Germline V gene lookup returns CDR1 KGHSH and CDR2 LQKENI. J lost 4 bases, V lost 3 bases, and 8 bases had no gene match. The CDR3 sequence is CASSPDRTALYGYTF. CDR3 nucleotide sequence: TGTGCCAGCTCACCGGACAGGACGGCTCTCTATGGCTACACCTTC.

The gene calls are TRBV15 and TRBJ1-5; a possible D gene is TRBD1 (6 bases). Germline-derived CDR1 and CDR2 are LNHNV and YYDKDF (reference sequence). The CDR3 is made up of 15 amino acids. The germline V and J ends were trimmed by 2 bases and 0 bases, with 8 bases remaining between them. The CDR3 spells CATSRQGNSNQPQHF. For the CDR3, the DNA is TGTGCCACCAGCAGACAGGGGAATAGCAATCAGCCCCAGCATTTT.

V gene TRBV4-1 combines with J gene TRBJ2-7, with 9 bases fitting TRBD1. Germline-derived CDR1 and CDR2 are MGHRA and YSYEKL. J gave up 5 bases and V 0 bases, and 2 bases lay outside the gene matches. CDR3 length: 14 residues. For the CDR3, the DNA is TGCGCCAGCAGCCAAGACGGGACAGGGAACGAGCAGTACTTC. Translating it yields CASSQDGTGNEQYF.

This clone occurred once. This rearrangement joins TRBV5-4 to TRBJ1-2; TRBD1 matches at 8 bases. Losses at the gene ends were 2 bases for V and 3 bases for J; bases not matched to a gene: 3. This CDR3 comprises 14 residues. Per germline, CDR1 SGHNT and CDR2 YYREEE (reference sequence). As DNA, the CDR3 is TGTGCCAGCAGCTTACAGGGGGGTTACTATGGCTACACCTTC. Its translation: CASSLQGGYYGYTF.

As concerns this clone: No conserved phenylalanine or tryptophan is present at the end of the CDR3, so a read error is the likely explanation. It is unclear where the CDR3 begins or ends on the DNA, so no DNA is shown, and the CDR3 is as TCRdb lists it. The rearrangement uses TRBV11-3 and TRBJ1-6; TRBD1, as called in the table, went unchecked against the DNA. Both ends counted, the CDR3 spans 9 residues. The germline CDR1 and CDR2 sequences are SGHNT and YENEEA. The CDR3 protein is CASSLTGTQ.

The chain links TRBV18 to TRBJ1-6; 8 nucleotides align to TRBD1. CDR3 length: 14 amino acids. J gave up 7 bases and V 3 bases, and 2 bases lay outside the gene matches. Germline-derived CDR1 and CDR2 are KGHSH and LQKENI. The CDR3 DNA sequence: TGTGCCAGCTCACCGCAGGGGGCGAATTCACCCCTCCACTTT. Protein sequence: CASSPQGANSPLHF.

This chain links TRBV4-1 with TRBJ2-7; D ambiguous. The germline CDR1 and CDR2 sequences are MGHRA and YSYEKL. V was cut by 0 bases and J by 0 bases, with 9 bases left in between. The CDR3 length is 15 residues. The CDR3 bases are TGCGCCAGCAGCCAAGAGTTTCCCCGCTCCTACGAGCAGTACTTC. This gives the protein CASSQEFPRSYEQYF.

The chain couples TRBV5-1 to TRBJ2-3; 12 positions match TRBD2. The CDR3 has 17 amino acids. The junction had 4 bases not matched to a gene; V was cut back by 0 bases and J by 2 bases. Germline CDR1 is SGHRS and CDR2 is YFSETQ. In DNA, the CDR3 is TGCGCCAGCAGCTTGGGGACTAGCGGGGCAAACACAGATACGCAGTATTTT. Its protein product is CASSLGTSGANTDTQYF. Full variable domain (rest looked up from reference TRBV5-1 and TRBJ2-3): KAGVTQTPRYLIKTRGQQVTLSCSPISGHRSVSWYQQTPGQGLQFLFEYFSETQRNKGNFPGRFSGRQFSNSRSEMNVSTLELGDSALYLCASSLGTSGANTDTQYFGPGTRLTVL.

V and J are TRBV7-2 and TRBJ2-3; D not certain. The CDR3 is 14 residues long. Germline CDR1 and CDR2: SGHTA and FQGNSA. V was pared by 5 bases and J by 0 bases, with 9 bases between. CDR3 protein: CASSPQASTDTQYF. CDR3 nucleotides: TGTGCCAGCAGCCCTCAAGCTAGCACAGATACGCAGTATTTT.

This clone was recorded a few times. The CDR3 DNA is TGTGCCAGCAGCTTTACCCGCCGGGACAACTCCTACGAGCAGTACTTC. It is translated as CASSFTRRDNSYEQYF. The chain has TRBV7-3 and TRBJ2-7; weak D call: TRBD1 (6 bases). Trimming took 3 bases from V and 0 from J, leaving 15 bases between them. Germline V gene data show CDR1 as SGHTA and CDR2 as FQGTGA. The CDR3 runs to 16 residues.

V gene TRBV7-9 combines with J gene TRBJ2-1; 8 nucleotides line up with TRBD1. Losses at the gene ends were 3 bases for V and 7 bases for J; bases not matched to a gene: 14. The CDR3 runs 17 residues. In germline, CDR1 is SEHNR, CDR2 FQNEAQ (reference sequence). The CDR3 sequence: CASSFATGGKAWNEQFF. The CDR3 DNA sequence: TGTGCCAGCAGCTTTGCAACAGGGGGTAAGGCCTGGAATGAGCAGTTCTTC.

The chain joins TRBV4-3 to TRBJ1-1; 8 bases align to TRBD1. The CDR3 has 15 residues. CDR1 LGHNA and CDR2 YSLEER come from the germline V gene. V dropped 1 base and J dropped 8; count of bases not matched to a gene: 9. CDR3 DNA: TGCGCCAGCAGCCAAGTTCCGGGACAGGCGACAGAAGCTTTCTTT. It specifies CASSQVPGQATEAFF.

The genes are TRBV5-1 and TRBJ2-3; D not resolved. V was pared by 0 bases and J by 1 base, with 9 bases between. The V gene's germline CDR1 is SGHRS and CDR2 YFSETQ. CDR3 size: 15 residues. The CDR3 sequence: CASSLVESGTDTQYF. In nucleotides, the CDR3 is TGCGCCAGCAGCTTGGTTGAATCGGGCACAGATACGCAGTATTTT.

J is TRBJ2-3 and V is TRBV11-2; no firm D call. CDR3 size: 14 residues. CDR1 is SGHAT and CDR2 is FQNNGV in the germline V gene. Trimming took off 4 bases at V and 6 bases at J, with 14 bases between the two ends. The DNA for the CDR3 is TGTGCCAGCAGCTCCCTACTACGCTACGATACGCAGTATTTT. Protein: CASSSLLRYDTQYF.

This clone was seen only a few times. The chain is built from TRBV10-2 and TRBJ1-5; D is unclear. The CDR3 totals 13 residues. Per germline, CDR1 WSHSY and CDR2 SAAADI. The V gene lost 2 bases and the J gene lost 0 bases, with 2 bases spanning the gap. The CDR3 region is CASSEVSNQPQHF. CDR3 nucleotides: TGCGCCAGCAGTGAGGTTAGCAATCAGCCCCAGCATTTT.

The chain couples TRBV25-1 to TRBJ2-5; no firm D call. The CDR3 is 13 residues long. Germline V lookup: CDR1 MGHDK, CDR2 SYGVNS. V was clipped by 2 bases and J by 4 bases, with 8 bases between them. Here the CDR3 reads CASSEGVVETQYF. As DNA, the CDR3 is TGTGCCAGCAGTGAAGGAGTAGTAGAGACCCAGTACTTC.

The V gene is TRBV14, the J gene TRBJ2-2; D is unclear. CDR3 length: 17 residues. From germline, CDR1 is SGHDN and CDR2 FVKESK. With 3 bases removed from V and 1 base from J, the gap between germline ends came to 15 bases. The DNA of the CDR3 is TGTGCCAGCAGCCAGGCATCTACATGGTTGAACACCGGGGAGCTGTTTTTT. Translated: CASSQASTWLNTGELFF.

The chain has TRBV7-2 and TRBJ2-7; no clear D. CDR1 and CDR2 from the germline V gene are SGHTA and FQGNSA. The V gene lost 5 bases and the J gene lost 3 bases, with 14 bases spanning the gap. CDR3 length: 14 residues. The CDR3 DNA sequence: TGTGCCAGCAGCCCGCAGGTGGGTAACTACGAGCAGTACTTC. Encoded protein: CASSPQVGNYEQYF.

The rearrangement joins TRBV6-5 to TRBJ1-2; D uncertain. The germline V gene encodes CDR1 MNHEY and CDR2 SVGAGI. The ends were cut back, 5 bases at V and 4 bases at J, with 5 bases in the middle. This CDR3 is built from 11 residues. The CDR3 DNA is TGTGCCAGCAGTGAAGGCTATGGCTACACCTTC. Amino acids: CASSEGYGYTF.

In this sample, this clone turned up a few times. One end of the junction is discordant with germline, which a read error may explain. The J gene is TRBJ1-3, the V gene TRBV7-7, with 7 bases that match TRBD1. CDR1 and CDR2 (germline): SSHAT, FNYEAQ (reference sequence). This CDR3 is 14 amino acids long. CDR3 sequence: CASSMGTAGNTIYF. The DNA for the CDR3 is TGTGCTAGCAGCATGGGGACAGCAGGAAACACCATATATTTT.

The chain is built from TRBV4-3 and TRBJ2-3; 11 bases match TRBD1. Germline V gene lookup returns CDR1 LGHNA and CDR2 YSLEER. This CDR3 contains 17 residues. The J segment lost 9 bases and the V segment lost 3 bases, leaving 14 bases of the junction unmatched. CDR3 in DNA: TGCGCCAGCAGCCAGACCTGGACAGGGGGCGGACCTGGGACGCAGTATTTT. Amino acid sequence: CASSQTWTGGGPGTQYF.